Below are 16 T cell receptor beta chains sequenced from a single sample in a study of T-cell reconstitution after alpha-beta-depleted transplantation in children. TCRbeta library construction was performed incorporating unique molecular identifiers. TCRdb ran MiXCR on the PCR reads and lists one entry per CDR3 protein. Of some 280,000 distinct CDR3 sequences listed, 9.9% are singletons. The starting material was PBMCs from the stem cell graft donor, obtained from the stem cell graft. These receptors all stem from a human donor who donated a stem cell graft to a child with SCID.

V and J are TRBV3-1 and TRBJ2-2; D remains unclear. There are 14 residues in the CDR3. CDR1 is LGHDT and CDR2 is YNNKEL in the germline V gene (reference sequence). The germline V and J ends were trimmed by 0 bases and 4 bases, with 6 bases remaining between them. The CDR3 DNA reads TGTGCCAGCAGCCAAGACTGGATCACCGGGGAGCTGTTTTTT. It codes for CASSQDWITGELFF.

This clonotype was recorded at least ten times. The rearrangement links TRBV5-1 to TRBJ2-6; no firm D call. The CDR3 sequence is 12 residues long. The germline CDR1 and CDR2 sequences are SGHRS and YFSETQ. Trimming pared 7 bases from V and 7 bases from J, leaving 9 bases between. CDR3: CASGVGANVLTF. CDR3 DNA: TGCGCCAGCGGGGTCGGAGCCAACGTCCTGACTTTC.

This clonotype was counted between two and nine times. The chain uses TRBV11-2 and TRBJ2-3; D is ambiguous. Trimming left V 0 bases short and J 2 bases short, with 9 bases between. The CDR3 sequence is 15 residues long. Germline loops: CDR1 SGHAT, CDR2 FQNNGV. The CDR3 DNA sequence: TGTGCCAGCAGCTTAGAACGGTCCCACACAGATACGCAGTATTTT. It specifies CASSLERSHTDTQYF.

The chain joins TRBV5-6 to TRBJ2-7, with TRBD2 as a possible D gene (5 bases). V lost 0 bases and J 6 bases, leaving 13 bases between the germline ends. CDR1 SGHDT and CDR2 YYEEEE come from the germline V gene. The CDR3 sequence is 14 residues long. The CDR3 reads CASSLALVSGEQYF. CDR3 nucleotide sequence: TGTGCCAGCAGCTTGGCACTAGTTTCTGGCGAGCAGTACTTC.

The chain recombines TRBV5-4 with TRBJ2-1; D is perhaps TRBD1 (6 bases). V lost 3 bases and J lost 5, with 12 bases in between. CDR3 length: 14 amino acids. In germline, CDR1 is SGHNT, CDR2 YYREEE (reference sequence). CDR3: CASSWGPGDNEQFF. CDR3 DNA sequence: TGTGCCAGCAGCTGGGGCCCAGGGGACAATGAGCAGTTCTTC.

This chain joins TRBV6-1 and TRBJ1-1; D remains ambiguous. Germline loops: CDR1 MNHNS, CDR2 SASEGT. Trimming removed 11 bases at V and 1 base at J, with 8 bases between. There are 11 residues in the CDR3. CDR3 sequence (DNA): TGTGCCGCACGGGGGAACACTGAAGCTTTCTTT. It encodes CAARGNTEAFF.

The gene calls are TRBV6-1 and TRBJ1-2; 8 bases are shared with TRBD1. The germline V gene encodes CDR1 MNHNS and CDR2 SASEGT. The CDR3 consists of 14 residues. The junction had 10 bases not matched to a gene; V was cut back by 5 bases and J by 8 bases. This CDR3 reads CASSHPGGAEGYTF. The CDR3 DNA reads TGTGCCAGCAGTCATCCAGGGGGCGCGGAGGGCTACACCTTC.

The table lists this clonotype with a few counts. V gene TRBV20-1 combines with J gene TRBJ2-3; possible D gene TRBD2, 7 bases. Germline values: CDR1 DFQATT, CDR2 SNEGSKA (reference sequence). The CDR3 extends over 17 amino acids. V was shortened by 6 bases and J by 0 bases, with 22 bases between the two germline ends. CDR3 amino acids: CSANYRGASTSTDTQYF. The CDR3 DNA is TGCAGTGCCAACTACCGGGGGGCTTCTACTAGCACAGATACGCAGTATTTT.

This sequence joins TRBV6-1 and TRBJ1-1; TRBD1 agrees at 9 bases. V dropped 7 bases and J dropped 3; count of bases not matched to a gene: 6. CDR1 is MNHNS, CDR2 SASEGT, per germline. This CDR3 has 14 residues. CDR3 DNA: TGTGCCAGCACTAAGGGGACAGGGTACACTGAAGCTTTCTTT. Protein sequence: CASTKGTGYTEAFF.

The table lists this clonotype with a few counts. This chain links TRBV10-3 with TRBJ1-6; D ambiguous. The V and J ends lost 0 bases and 11 bases respectively, with 8 bases between them. The CDR3 sequence is 13 residues long. Germline V gives CDR1 ENHRY, CDR2 SYGVKD. CDR3 coding DNA: TGTGCCATCAGTGAGTCGGGAGTGACACCCCTCCACTTT. Its translation is CAISESGVTPLHF.

The chain uses TRBV15 and TRBJ2-5; 12 bases are shared with TRBD2. CDR1 is LNHNV and CDR2 is YYDKDF in the germline V gene (reference sequence). The length of the CDR3 is 15 residues. V lost 5 bases, J lost 3 bases, and 4 bases stayed unmatched. The CDR3 reads CATSSRTSGKETQYF. CDR3 coding DNA: TGTGCCACCAGCTCCCGGACTAGCGGGAAAGAGACCCAGTACTTC.

This clonotype was seen at least ten times. The chain uses TRBV20-1 and TRBJ1-1; no clear D. The V gene's germline CDR1 is DFQATT and CDR2 SNEGSKA (reference sequence). This CDR3 region has 13 residues. V gave up 4 bases and J gave up 0 bases, with 9 bases separating them. CDR3 loop: CSANSEMNTEAFF. As DNA, the CDR3 is TGCAGTGCTAACAGCGAGATGAACACTGAAGCTTTCTTT.

This clonotype was detected a few times. This rearrangement joins TRBV11-2 to TRBJ1-1, with 8 bases fitting TRBD1. The ends lost 7 bases at V and 0 bases at J; junction bases unmatched: 1. Germline assignment: CDR1 SGHAT and CDR2 FQNNGV. The CDR3 length is 13 residues. CDR3 in amino acids: CASTGQVNTEAFF. CDR3 in DNA: TGTGCCAGCACGGGACAGGTGAACACTGAAGCTTTCTTT.

This clonotype has ten or more counts. The chain recombines TRBV5-1 with TRBJ2-3; 10 bases are shared with TRBD2. CDR1 is SGHRS and CDR2 is YFSETQ in the germline V gene. The V segment lost 0 bases and the J segment 2 bases; nucleotides outside the gene matches: 6. CDR3 length equals 17 residues. The chain's CDR3 is CASSLVASGGLTDTQYF. The CDR3 DNA reads as TGCGCCAGCAGCTTGGTGGCTAGCGGGGGCCTCACAGATACGCAGTATTTT.

There are many counts of this clonotype. This chain joins TRBV2 and TRBJ2-7, with D uncertain. Germline CDR1 is SNHLY and CDR2 is FYNNEI. V lost 6 bases to trimming and J lost 3 bases, with 6 bases between them. The CDR3 runs 11 residues. CDR3 sequence (DNA): TGTGCCAGCAGCTGGGACTACGAGCAGTACTTC. This gives the protein CASSWDYEQYF.

Ten or more counts support this clonotype. The chain uses TRBV27 and TRBJ2-2; D gene ambiguous. The CDR3 is 13 residues long. The V gene lost 6 bases and the J gene lost 4 bases, with 9 bases spanning the gap. Germline V gives CDR1 MNHEY, CDR2 SMNVEV (reference sequence). The CDR3 nucleotides are TGTGCCAGCAGCCCTAGAGGCACCGGGGAGCTGTTTTTT. Translated: CASSPRGTGELFF.